This passage covers 3 T cell receptor beta chains from one sample sequenced in a study of cytomegalovirus exposure and HLA in healthy donors. PCR used 60 Vbeta primers and 13 Jbeta primers. Sequencing used immunoSEQ multiplex PCR; TCRdb keeps in-frame clones, though not all of them. The sample records 100,000 to 150,000 clones, around 78% being singletons. The sample consisted of PBMCs. The receptors shown here come from a man between 40 and 49 years old in good health and CMV-seronegative.

The rearrangement joins TRBV2 to TRBJ2-2; no firm D call. This CDR3 contains 13 residues. Trimming removed 7 bases from V and 2 bases from J, with 8 bases in between. The V gene's germline CDR1 is SNHLY and CDR2 FYNNEI. CDR3 bases: TGTGCCAGCAACCCTATAAACACCGGGGAGCTGTTTTTT. Translating gives CASNPINTGELFF.

Details on this clone: A junction end diverges from the germline sequence, so it may reflect a read error. The rearrangement uses TRBV18 and TRBJ2-1; 9 nucleotides line up with TRBD2. CDR1 and CDR2 from the germline V gene are KGHSH and LQKENI. This CDR3 is built from 15 residues. The CDR3 DNA reads as TGTGCCAGCTCACGAGTAGCGGGAGCCTACAATGAGCAGCTCTTC. As protein: CASSRVAGAYNEQLF. Based on the CDR3 plus reference TRBV18 and TRBJ2-1, the full variable domain is NAGVMQNPRHLVRRRGQEARLRCSPMKGHSHVYWYRQLPEEGLKFMVYLQKENIIDESGMPKERFSAEFPKEGPSILRIQQVVRGDSAAYFCASSRVAGAYNEQLFGPGTRLTVL.

This chain joins TRBV7-2 and TRBJ2-7, with D uncertain. Looked up from germline, CDR1 is SGHTA and CDR2 is FQGNSA. The V end was cut by 0 bases, the J end by 2 bases, with 5 bases between. The CDR3 runs 13 residues. The CDR3 DNA sequence: TGTGCCAGCAGCTTAGCTCCAGCCTACGAGCAGTACTTC. Translating it yields CASSLAPAYEQYF.